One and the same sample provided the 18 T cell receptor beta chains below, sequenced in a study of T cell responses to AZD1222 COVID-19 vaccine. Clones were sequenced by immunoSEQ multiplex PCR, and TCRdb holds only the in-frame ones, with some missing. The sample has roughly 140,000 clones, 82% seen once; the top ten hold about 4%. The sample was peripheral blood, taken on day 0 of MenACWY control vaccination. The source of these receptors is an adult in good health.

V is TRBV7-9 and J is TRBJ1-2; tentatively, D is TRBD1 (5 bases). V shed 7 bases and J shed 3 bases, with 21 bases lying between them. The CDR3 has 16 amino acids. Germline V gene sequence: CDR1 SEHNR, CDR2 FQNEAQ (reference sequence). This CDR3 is CASTLGAGRWDYGYTF. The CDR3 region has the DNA TGTGCCAGCACCCTAGGTGCGGGGCGCTGGGACTATGGCTACACCTTC.

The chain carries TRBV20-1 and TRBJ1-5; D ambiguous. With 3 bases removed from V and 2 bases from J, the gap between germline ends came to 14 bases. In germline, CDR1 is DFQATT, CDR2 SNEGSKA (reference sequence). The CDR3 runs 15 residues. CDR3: CSASRGDTGNQPQHF. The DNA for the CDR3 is TGCAGTGCTAGTCGCGGCGACACTGGCAATCAGCCCCAGCATTTT.

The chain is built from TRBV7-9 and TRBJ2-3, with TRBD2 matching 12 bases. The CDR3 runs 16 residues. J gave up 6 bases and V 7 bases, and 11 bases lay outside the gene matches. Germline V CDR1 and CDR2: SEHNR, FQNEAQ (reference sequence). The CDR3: CASNPTPSGGADTQYF. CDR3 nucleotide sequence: TGTGCCAGCAACCCCACGCCTAGCGGGGGGGCGGATACGCAGTATTTT. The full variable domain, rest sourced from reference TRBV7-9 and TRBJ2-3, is DTGVSQNPRHKITKRGQNVTFRCDPISEHNRLYWYRQTLGQGPEFLTYFQNEAQLEKSRLLSDRFSAERPKGSFSTLEIQRTEQGDSAMYLCASNPTPSGGADTQYFGPGTRLTVL.

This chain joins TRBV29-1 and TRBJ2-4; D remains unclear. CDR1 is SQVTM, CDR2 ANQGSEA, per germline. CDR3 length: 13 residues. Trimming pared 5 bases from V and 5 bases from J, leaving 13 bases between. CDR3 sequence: CSVLPFQENIQYF. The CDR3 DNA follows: TGCAGCGTTCTCCCCTTCCAGGAAAACATTCAGTACTTC.

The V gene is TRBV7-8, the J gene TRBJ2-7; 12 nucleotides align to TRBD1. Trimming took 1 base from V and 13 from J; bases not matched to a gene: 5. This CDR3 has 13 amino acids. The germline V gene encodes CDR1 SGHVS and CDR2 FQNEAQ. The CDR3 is CASSLDGTGGRYF. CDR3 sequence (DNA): TGTGCCAGCAGCTTAGACGGGACAGGGGGCCGCTACTTC.

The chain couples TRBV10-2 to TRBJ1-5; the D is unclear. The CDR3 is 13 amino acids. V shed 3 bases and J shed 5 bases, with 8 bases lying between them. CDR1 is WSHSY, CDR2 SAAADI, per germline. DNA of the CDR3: TGCGCCAGCAGTGATAGTTCTTATCAGCCCCAGCATTTT. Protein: CASSDSSYQPQHF.

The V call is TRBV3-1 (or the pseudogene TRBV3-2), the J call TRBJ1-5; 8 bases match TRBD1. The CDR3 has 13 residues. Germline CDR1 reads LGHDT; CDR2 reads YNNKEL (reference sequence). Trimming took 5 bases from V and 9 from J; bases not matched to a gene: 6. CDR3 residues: CASSSDRGRPQHF. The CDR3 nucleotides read TGTGCCAGCAGCTCCGACAGGGGCCGGCCCCAGCATTTT.

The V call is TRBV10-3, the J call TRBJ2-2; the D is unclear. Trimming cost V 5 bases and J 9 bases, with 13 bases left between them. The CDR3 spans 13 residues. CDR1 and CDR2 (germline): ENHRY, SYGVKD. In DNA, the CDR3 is TGTGCCATCAGTCCCCGGTCTGGTTGGGAGCTGTTTTTT. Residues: CAISPRSGWELFF.

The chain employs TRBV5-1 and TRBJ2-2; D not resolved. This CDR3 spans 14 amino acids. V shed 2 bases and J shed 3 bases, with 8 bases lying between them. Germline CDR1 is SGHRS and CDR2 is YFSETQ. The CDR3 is CASSLGGDTGELFF. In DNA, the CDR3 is TGCGCCAGCAGCTTAGGTGGAGACACCGGGGAGCTGTTTTTT.

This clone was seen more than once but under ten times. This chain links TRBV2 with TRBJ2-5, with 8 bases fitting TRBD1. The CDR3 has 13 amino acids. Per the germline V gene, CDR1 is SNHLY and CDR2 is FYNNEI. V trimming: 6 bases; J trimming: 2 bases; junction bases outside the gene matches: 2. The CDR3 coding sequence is TGTGCCAGCAGCCGGGACAGGCAAGAGACCCAGTACTTC. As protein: CASSRDRQETQYF. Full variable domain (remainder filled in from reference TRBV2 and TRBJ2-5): EPEVTQTPSHQVTQMGQEVILRCVPISNHLYFYWYRQILGQKVEFLVSFYNNEISEKSEIFDDQFSVERPDGSNFTLKIRSTKLEDSAMYFCASSRDRQETQYFGPGTRLLVL.

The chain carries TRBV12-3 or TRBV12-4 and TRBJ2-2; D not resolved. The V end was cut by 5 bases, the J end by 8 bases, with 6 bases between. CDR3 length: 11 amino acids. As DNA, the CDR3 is TGTGCCAGCAGTCCCGGGGGGGAGCTGTTTTTT. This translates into CASSPGGELFF.

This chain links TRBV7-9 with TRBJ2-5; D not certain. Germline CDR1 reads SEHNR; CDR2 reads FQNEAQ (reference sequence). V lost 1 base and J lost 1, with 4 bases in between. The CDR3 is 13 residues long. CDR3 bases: TGTGCCAGCAGCTTAGGGCTCCAAGAGACCCAGTACTTC. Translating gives CASSLGLQETQYF.

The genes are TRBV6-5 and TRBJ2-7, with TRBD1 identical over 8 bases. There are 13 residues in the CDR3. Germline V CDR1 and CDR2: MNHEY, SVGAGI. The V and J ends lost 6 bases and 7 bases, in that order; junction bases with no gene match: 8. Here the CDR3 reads CASSLQGAKEQYV. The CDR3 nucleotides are TGTGCCAGCAGCCTCCAGGGGGCTAAAGAGCAGTACGTC.

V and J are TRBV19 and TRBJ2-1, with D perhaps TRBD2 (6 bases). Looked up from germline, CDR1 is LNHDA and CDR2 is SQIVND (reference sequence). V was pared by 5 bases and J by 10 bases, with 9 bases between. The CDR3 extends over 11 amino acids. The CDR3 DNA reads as TGTGCCAGTAGTCCTAGCGAGGAGCAGTTCTTC. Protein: CASSPSEEQFF.

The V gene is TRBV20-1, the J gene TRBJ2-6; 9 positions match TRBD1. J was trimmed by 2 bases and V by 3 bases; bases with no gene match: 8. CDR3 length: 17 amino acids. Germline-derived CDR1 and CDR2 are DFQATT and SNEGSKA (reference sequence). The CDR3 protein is CSASTGTGLAGANVLTF. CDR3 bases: TGCAGTGCTAGTACCGGGACAGGGTTAGCTGGGGCCAACGTCCTGACTTTC.

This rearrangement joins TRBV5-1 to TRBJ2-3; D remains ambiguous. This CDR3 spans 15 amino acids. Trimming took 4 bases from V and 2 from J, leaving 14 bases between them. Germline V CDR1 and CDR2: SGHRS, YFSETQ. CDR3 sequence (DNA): TGCGCCAGCAGCCTGCTATGGGGATTCACAGATACGCAGTATTTT. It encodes CASSLLWGFTDTQYF.

CDR3 coding DNA: TGTGCCAGCATGAGTCGGGGATCATATAATTCACCCCTCCACTTT. This gives the protein CASMSRGSYNSPLHF. The chain employs TRBV6-5 and TRBJ1-6; D is undetermined. The CDR3 is 15 amino acids. Germline CDR1 and CDR2: MNHEY and SVGAGI. V lost 7 bases and J 4 bases, leaving 14 bases between the germline ends.

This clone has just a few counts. The CDR3 nucleotides are TGTGCCATCAGTGCGGGCGGGATGGGGGAGCAGTACGTC. Translating it yields CAISAGGMGEQYV. The V gene is TRBV10-3, the J gene TRBJ2-7, with a possible D match to TRBD2 (6 bases). Germline CDR1 reads ENHRY; CDR2 reads SYGVKD. V dropped 4 bases and J dropped 7 bases, with 14 bases sitting between them. The CDR3 consists of 13 residues.